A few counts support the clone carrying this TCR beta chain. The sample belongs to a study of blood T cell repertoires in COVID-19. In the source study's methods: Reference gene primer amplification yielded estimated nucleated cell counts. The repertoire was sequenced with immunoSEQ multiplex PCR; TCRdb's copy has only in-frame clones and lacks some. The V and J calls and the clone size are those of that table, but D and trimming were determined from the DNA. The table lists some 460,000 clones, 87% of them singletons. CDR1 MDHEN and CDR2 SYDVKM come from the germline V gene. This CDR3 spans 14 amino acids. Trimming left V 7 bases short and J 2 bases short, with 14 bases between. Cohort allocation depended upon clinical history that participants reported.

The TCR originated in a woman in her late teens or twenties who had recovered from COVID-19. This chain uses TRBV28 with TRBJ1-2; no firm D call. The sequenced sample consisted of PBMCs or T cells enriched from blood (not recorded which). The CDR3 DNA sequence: TGTGCCAGCACCCCGTTCGGGGTGAACTATGGCTACACCTTC. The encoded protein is CASTPFGVNYGYTF.